What follows is one T cell receptor (beta chain) and its context. In the original analysis: Sample TCR counts, which ranged from 23,224 to 690,600, had a median of around 96,000. TCRdb called the RACE reads again in MiXCR, with one record for every CDR3 protein. The V and J calls, along with clone size, are taken from TCRdb and not from the paper's own processing. There are more than 70,000 distinct CDR3 sequences in the sample; around 8.8% occur only once, and around 2.6% lies in the top ten. The V and J ends lost 5 bases and 1 base respectively, with 15 bases between them. This CDR3 spans 15 amino acids. Per the germline V gene, CDR1 is DFQATT and CDR2 is SNEGSKA (reference sequence). As for time point: pre-sensitization, week 0. Treatment specified: therapeutic diphenylcyclopropenone sensitization with weekly scalp DPC. The entry originates in a study of human T cells and chemical hapten exposure.

The genes are TRBV20-1 and TRBJ2-4; D possibly corresponds to TRBD1 (5 bases). The TCR was taken from a man aged 40-55 years with alopecia areata. Some clones in this sample may be carry-over from other donors' samples. The sequenced sample was whole blood, obtained in connection with sensitization to the hapten diphenylcyclopropenone (DPC). The CDR3 sequence: CSAVDSGKAKNIQYF. Here the CDR3 DNA reads TGCAGTGCTGTTGACAGTGGAAAGGCCAAAAACATTCAGTACTTC.